The sequence of this T cell receptor (beta chain) was determined in a study of blood T cell repertoires in COVID-19 (dated by TCRdb to the early 2020s). Turning to the overall study: Samples from collaborators originated in the United States, Italy and Spain and spanned both the acute and convalescent phases of COVID-19. The material from the prospective study consisted of cDNA or gDNA derived from T cells, B-cell-depleted T cells, or PBMCs. Deeply sampled blood TCRbeta repertoires from subjects exposed to, actively infected with, or recovered from COVID-19 were included in the dataset. The repertoires were made available in a free public database intended to serve as a resource for research on the immune response to SARS-CoV-2. Samples came from the ongoing ImmuneRACE study (first 160 participants) plus 1,254 subjects from 6 global collaborators. Sample metadata almost always included a de-identified subject ID, COVID-19 status, age in years and sex. Where HLA class I and class II types were available, the types were taken from metadata supplied by the sample provider, not from assay-based typing. General findings and caveats noted by the study authors: Clinical and demographic metadata were provided uncurated, with the amount varying by source and participant.

Another Seattle source contributed samples from volunteer blood donors who had recovered from COVID-19. Whole blood was collected in K2EDTA tubes by collaborating institutions according to the institutions' own protocols. For TCRbeta analysis, collaborators shipped samples in one of three forms: frozen whole blood, isolated PBMCs, or DNA extracted from either of those sample types. From its cysteine to its phenylalanine, the CDR3 spans 14 amino acids. The CDR3 DNA has 42 bases and is translated from base 1. Trimming removed 2 bases from V and 11 bases from J, leaving 18 bases between the germline ends. From the germline V gene, CDR1 is SGHTA and CDR2 is FQGNSA. The immunoSEQ Assay, a bias-controlled multiplex PCR, was used to amplify TCRbeta CDR3 regions from genomic DNA. The source study handled its data this way. Nucleated cell counts per sample were estimated from amplification of reference gene primers within the assay. To quantify the absolute abundance of each unique TCRbeta CDR3 rearrangement, sequence reads were collapsed and filtered. For each sample, productive Simpson clonality was calculated as the square root of Simpson's diversity index over productive rearrangements. Here the immuneACCESS table is served through TCRdb, limited to in-frame sequences with V and J called. Missing clones are a known gap in these copies; in checked studies unresolved V genes cover under half, and the rest lacks a known reason. That table furnishes V, J and clone size, whereas the DNA furnished D and trimming. Present in this sample are approximately 150,000 clones, 88% of which were seen just once. The ten largest clones capture approximately 2% of the sample.

The table lists this clone with a count of one. This clone's antigen is unknown. No much larger clonotype is one base removed from it; base qualities were not supplied. The TCR was taken from a man aged 50 to 59 who had recovered from COVID-19. Recombination linked TRBV7-2 to TRBJ1-1; a tentative D call is TRBD1 (6 bases match). The sample taken for sequencing was peripheral blood. The sequenced DNA is TGTGCCAGCAGCTTAAACGCACAGGGTGGCACGGCTTTCTTT. This gives the protein CASSLNAQGGTAFF. Outside the CDR3, residues come from the reference TRBV7-2 and TRBJ1-1 proteins, so the full variable domain is: GAGVSQSPSNKVTEKGKDVELRCDPISGHTALYWYRQSLGQGLEFLIYFQGNSAPDKSGLPSDRFSAERTGGSVSTLTIQRTQQEDSAVYLCASSLNAQGGTAFFGQGTRLTVV.